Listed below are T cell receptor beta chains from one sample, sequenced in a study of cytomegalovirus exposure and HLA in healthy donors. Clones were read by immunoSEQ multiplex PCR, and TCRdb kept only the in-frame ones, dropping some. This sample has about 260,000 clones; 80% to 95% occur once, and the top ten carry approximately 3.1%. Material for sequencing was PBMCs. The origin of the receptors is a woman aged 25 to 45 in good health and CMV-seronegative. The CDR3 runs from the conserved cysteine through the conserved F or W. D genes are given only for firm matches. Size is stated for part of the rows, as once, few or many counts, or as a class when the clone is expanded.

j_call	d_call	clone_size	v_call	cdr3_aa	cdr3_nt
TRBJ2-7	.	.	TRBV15	CATSSPSRYEQYF	TGTGCCACCAGCTCACCGAGCAGGTACGAGCAGTACTTC
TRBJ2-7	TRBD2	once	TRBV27	CASGGVSGSPQVYEQYF	TGTGCCAGCGGGGGGGTAAGTGGATCCCCCCAAGTATACGAGCAGTACTTC
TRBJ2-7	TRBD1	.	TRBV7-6	CASSLVTGGNDEQYF	TGTGCCAGCAGCTTAGTGACAGGGGGCAACGACGAGCAGTACTTC
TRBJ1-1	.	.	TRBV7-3	CASSALGLLNTEAFF	TGTGCCAGCAGCGCCTTAGGACTGCTCAACACTGAAGCTTTCTTT
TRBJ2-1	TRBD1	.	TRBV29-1	CSAKGQGGKIRLADNNEQFF	TGCAGCGCAAAGGGACAGGGGGGAAAGATAAGACTAGCGGACAACAATGAGCAGTTCTTC
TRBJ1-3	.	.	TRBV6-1	CASSGKGISGNTIYF	TGTGCCAGCAGTGGGAAGGGTATCTCTGGAAACACCATATATTTT
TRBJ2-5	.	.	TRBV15	CATSRAGWQETQYF	TGTGCCACCAGCAGGGCAGGGTGGCAAGAGACCCAGTACTTC
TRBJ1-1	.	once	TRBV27	CASSLLGGGRAVNTEAFF	TGTGCCAGCAGTTTATTGGGTGGTGGCAGGGCGGTGAACACTGAAGCTTTCTTT
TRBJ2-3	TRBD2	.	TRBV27	CASSVLGLAGATDTQYF	TGTGCCAGCAGCGTATTGGGACTAGCGGGAGCCACAGATACGCAGTATTTT
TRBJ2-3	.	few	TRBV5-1	CASTTLGVSLARTDTQYF	TGCGCCAGCACCACTTTGGGAGTTTCGTTGGCCCGTACAGATACGCAGTATTTT
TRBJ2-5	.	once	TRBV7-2	CASSPRMGRGTQYF	TGTGCCAGCAGCCCTAGAATGGGGCGGGGGACCCAGTACTTC
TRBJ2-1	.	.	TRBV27	CASSLSRQISYNEQFF	TGTGCCAGCAGTTTATCTAGACAGATATCCTACAATGAGCAGTTCTTC
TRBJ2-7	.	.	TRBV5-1	CASSLGSTYEQYF	TGCGCCAGCAGCTTGGGATCGACCTACGAGCAGTACTTC
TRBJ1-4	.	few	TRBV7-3	CASSLTRDREKLFF	TGTGCCAGCAGCTTAACACGGGATCGCGAAAAACTGTTTTTT
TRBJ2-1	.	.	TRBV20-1	CSANDLNEQFF	TGCAGTGCTAACGATCTCAATGAGCAGTTCTTC